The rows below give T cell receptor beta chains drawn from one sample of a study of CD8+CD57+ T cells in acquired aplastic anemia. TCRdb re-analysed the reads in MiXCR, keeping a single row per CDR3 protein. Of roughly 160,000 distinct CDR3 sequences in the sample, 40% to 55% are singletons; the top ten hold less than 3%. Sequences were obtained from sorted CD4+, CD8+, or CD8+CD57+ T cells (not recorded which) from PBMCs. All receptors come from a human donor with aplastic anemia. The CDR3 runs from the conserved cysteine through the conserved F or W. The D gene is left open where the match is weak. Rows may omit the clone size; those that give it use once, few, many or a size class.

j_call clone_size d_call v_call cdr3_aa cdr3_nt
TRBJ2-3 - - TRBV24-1 CATAASTDTQYF TGTGCCACCGCGGCTAGCACAGATACGCAGTATTTT
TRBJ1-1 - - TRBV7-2 CASSSIRRLSFF TGTGCCAGCAGCTCAATTAGGCGGTTGAGTTTCTTT
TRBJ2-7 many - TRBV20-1 CSARDIGYEQYF TGCAGTGCTAGAGATATCGGGTACGAGCAGTACTTC
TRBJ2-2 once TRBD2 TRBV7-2 CASIPREGPGELFF TGTGCCAGCATCCCCAGGGAGGGTCCCGGGGAGCTGTTTTTT
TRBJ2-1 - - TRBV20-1 CSVLHGNSYNEQFF TGCAGTGTCCTCCACGGCAATTCCTACAATGAGCAGTTCTTC
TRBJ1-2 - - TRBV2 CARKTGNYGYTF TGTGCCAGAAAAACAGGAAACTATGGCTACACCTTC
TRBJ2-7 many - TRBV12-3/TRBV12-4 CASSGRGRTYEQYF TGTGCCAGCAGTGGGAGGGGGCGAACGTACGAGCAGTACTTC
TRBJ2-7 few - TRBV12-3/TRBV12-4 CASSPPQTRDEQYF TGTGCCAGCAGTCCTCCTCAGACGCGCGACGAGCAGTACTTC
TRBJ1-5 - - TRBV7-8 CASSLGAVEPQHF TGTGCCAGCAGCTTAGGAGCCGTGGAGCCCCAGCATTTT
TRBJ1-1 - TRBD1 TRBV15 CATSRPFPGQGVTEAFF TGTGCCACCAGCAGACCATTTCCGGGACAGGGGGTCACTGAAGCTTTCTTT
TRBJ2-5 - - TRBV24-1 CATSDLTSNQETQYF TGTGCCACCAGTGATCTAACTAGTAACCAAGAGACCCAGTACTTC
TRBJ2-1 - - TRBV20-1 CSVGFRNEQFF TGCAGTGTCGGCTTTCGCAATGAGCAGTTCTTC
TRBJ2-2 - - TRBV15 CATSRTANTGELFF TGTGCCACCAGCAGGACAGCCAACACCGGGGAGCTGTTTTTT
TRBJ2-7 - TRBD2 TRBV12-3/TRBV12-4 CASSYSGGARQYF TGTGCCAGCAGTTATAGCGGGGGGGCCCGACAGTACTTC
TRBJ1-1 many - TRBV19 CASSIVSGNTEAFF TGTGCCAGTAGTATAGTCTCGGGGAACACTGAAGCTTTCTTT
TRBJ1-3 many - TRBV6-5 CASSYAGSGNTIYF TGTGCCAGCAGTTACGCGGGCTCTGGAAACACCATATATTTT